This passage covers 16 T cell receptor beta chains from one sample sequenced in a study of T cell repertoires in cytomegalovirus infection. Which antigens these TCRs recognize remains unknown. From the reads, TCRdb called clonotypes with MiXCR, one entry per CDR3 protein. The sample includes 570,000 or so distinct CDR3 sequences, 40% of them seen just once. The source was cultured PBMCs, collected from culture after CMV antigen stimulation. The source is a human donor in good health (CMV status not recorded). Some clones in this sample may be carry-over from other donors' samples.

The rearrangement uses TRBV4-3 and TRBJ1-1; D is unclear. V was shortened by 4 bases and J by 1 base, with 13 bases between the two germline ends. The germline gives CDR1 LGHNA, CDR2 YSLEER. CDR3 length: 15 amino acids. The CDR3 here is CASSLQPTGNTEAFF. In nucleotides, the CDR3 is TGCGCCAGCAGCCTACAGCCCACCGGGAACACTGAAGCTTTCTTT.

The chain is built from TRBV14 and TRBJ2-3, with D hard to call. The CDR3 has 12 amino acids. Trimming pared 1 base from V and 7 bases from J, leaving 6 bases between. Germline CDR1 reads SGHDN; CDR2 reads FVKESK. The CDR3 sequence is CASSQAAYTQYF. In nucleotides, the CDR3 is TGTGCCAGCAGCCAAGCAGCTTATACGCAGTATTTT.

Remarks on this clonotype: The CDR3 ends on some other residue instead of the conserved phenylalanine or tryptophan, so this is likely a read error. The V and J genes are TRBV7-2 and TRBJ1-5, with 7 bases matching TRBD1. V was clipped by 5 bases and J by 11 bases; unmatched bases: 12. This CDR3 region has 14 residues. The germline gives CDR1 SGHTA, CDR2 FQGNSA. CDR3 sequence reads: CASSQRTGVLTQHV. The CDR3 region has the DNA TGTGCCAGCAGCCAACGGACAGGCGTTCTAACCCAGCATGTT.

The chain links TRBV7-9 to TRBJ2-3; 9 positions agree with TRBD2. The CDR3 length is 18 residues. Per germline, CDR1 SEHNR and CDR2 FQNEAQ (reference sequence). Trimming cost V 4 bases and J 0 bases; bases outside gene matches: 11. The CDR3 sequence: CASSSPTSGHISTDTQYF. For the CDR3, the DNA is TGTGCCAGCAGCTCCCCGACTAGCGGCCACATAAGCACAGATACGCAGTATTTT.

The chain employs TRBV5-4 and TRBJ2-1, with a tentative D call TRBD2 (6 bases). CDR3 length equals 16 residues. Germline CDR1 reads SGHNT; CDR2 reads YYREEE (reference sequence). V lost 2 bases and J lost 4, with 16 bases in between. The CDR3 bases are TGTGCCAGCAGCTTATCATCCGGGGGTCTTTACAATGAGCAGTTCTTC. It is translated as CASSLSSGGLYNEQFF.

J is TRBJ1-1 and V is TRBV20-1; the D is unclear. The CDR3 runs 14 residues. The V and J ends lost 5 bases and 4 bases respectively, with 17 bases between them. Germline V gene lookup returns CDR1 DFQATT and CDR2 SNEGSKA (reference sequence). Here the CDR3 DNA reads TGCAGTGCTCAACATCAGCCCCGAGGCACTGAAGCTTTCTTT. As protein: CSAQHQPRGTEAFF.

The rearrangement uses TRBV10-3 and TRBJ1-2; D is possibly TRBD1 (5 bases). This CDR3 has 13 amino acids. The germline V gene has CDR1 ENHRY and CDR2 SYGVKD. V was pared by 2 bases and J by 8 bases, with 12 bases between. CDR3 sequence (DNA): TGTGCCATCAGTGAGGGGGGACTCGGGGGCTACACCTTC. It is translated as CAISEGGLGGYTF.

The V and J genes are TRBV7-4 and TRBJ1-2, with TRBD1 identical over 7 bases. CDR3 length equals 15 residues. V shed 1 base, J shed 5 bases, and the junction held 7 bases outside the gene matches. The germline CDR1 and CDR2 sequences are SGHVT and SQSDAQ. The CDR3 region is CASSLVGDSFYGYTF. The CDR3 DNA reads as TGTGCCAGCAGCTTAGTCGGGGACAGTTTTTATGGCTACACCTTC.

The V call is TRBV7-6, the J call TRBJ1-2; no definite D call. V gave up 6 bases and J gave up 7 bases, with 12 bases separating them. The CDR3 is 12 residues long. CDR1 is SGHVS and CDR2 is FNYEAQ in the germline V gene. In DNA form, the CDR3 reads TGTGCCAGCAGGCTGGGGTCCGCTGGCTACACCTTC. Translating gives CASRLGSAGYTF.

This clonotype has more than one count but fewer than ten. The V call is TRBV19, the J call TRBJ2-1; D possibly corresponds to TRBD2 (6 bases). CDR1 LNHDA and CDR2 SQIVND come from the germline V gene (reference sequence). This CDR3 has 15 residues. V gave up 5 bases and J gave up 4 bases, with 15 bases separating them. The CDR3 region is CASSSGTRNYNEQFF. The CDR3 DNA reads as TGTGCCAGTAGTTCCGGGACTCGTAATTACAATGAGCAGTTCTTC. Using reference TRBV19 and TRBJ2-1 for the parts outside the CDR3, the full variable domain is DGGITQSPKYLFRKEGQNVTLSCEQNLNHDAMYWYRQDPGQGLRLIYYSQIVNDFQKGDIAEGYSVSREKKESFPLTVTSAQKNPTAFYLCASSSGTRNYNEQFFGPGTRLTVL.

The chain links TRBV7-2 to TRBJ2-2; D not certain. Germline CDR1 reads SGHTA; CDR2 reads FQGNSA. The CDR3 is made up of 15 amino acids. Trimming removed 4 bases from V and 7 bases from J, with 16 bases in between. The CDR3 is CASSSLWIESGELFF. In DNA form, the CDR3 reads TGTGCCAGCAGCTCCCTGTGGATAGAGAGCGGGGAGCTGTTTTTT. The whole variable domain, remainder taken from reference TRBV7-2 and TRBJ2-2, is GAGVSQSPSNKVTEKGKDVELRCDPISGHTALYWYRQSLGQGLEFLIYFQGNSAPDKSGLPSDRFSAERTGGSVSTLTIQRTQQEDSAVYLCASSSLWIESGELFFGEGSRLTVL.

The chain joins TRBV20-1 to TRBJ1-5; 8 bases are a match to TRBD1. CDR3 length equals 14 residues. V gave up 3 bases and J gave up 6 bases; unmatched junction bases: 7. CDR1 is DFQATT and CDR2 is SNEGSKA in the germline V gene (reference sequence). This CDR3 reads CSASRDRNIQPQHF. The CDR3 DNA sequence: TGCAGTGCTAGCCGGGACAGGAATATTCAGCCCCAGCATTTT.

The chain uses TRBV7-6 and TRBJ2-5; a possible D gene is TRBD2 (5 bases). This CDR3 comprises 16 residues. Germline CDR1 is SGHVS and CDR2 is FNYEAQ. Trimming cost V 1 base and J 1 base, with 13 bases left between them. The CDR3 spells CASSLGSPLAQETQYF. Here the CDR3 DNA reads TGTGCCAGCAGCTTAGGCTCTCCGCTAGCCCAAGAGACCCAGTACTTC.

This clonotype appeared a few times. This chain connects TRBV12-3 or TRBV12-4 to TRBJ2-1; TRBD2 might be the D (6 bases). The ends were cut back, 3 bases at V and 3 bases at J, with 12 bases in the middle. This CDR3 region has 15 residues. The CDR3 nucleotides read TGTGCCAGCAGTTTTTCTTCGGGAGACTACAATGAGCAGTTCTTC. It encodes CASSFSSGDYNEQFF.

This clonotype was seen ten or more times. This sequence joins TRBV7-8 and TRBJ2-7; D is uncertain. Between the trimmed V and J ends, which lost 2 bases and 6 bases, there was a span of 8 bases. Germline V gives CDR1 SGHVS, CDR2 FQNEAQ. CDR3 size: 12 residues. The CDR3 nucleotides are TGTGCCAGCAGCTTATCCGGTGGCGAGCAGTACTTC. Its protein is CASSLSGGEQYF.

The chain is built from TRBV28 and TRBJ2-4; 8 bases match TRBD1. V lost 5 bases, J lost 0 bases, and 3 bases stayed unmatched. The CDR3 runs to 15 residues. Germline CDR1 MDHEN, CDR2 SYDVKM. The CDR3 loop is CASSDRGLAKNIQYF. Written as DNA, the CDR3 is TGTGCCAGCAGTGACAGGGGATTAGCCAAAAACATTCAGTACTTC.